This T cell receptor (beta chain) was captured in a study of T cell responses to AZD1222 COVID-19 vaccine. Whole-study context: Samples with a second dose at about 4 or about 12 weeks were pooled together.

Trimming stripped 0 bases from V and 1 base from J, with 19 bases between. This CDR3 has 19 amino acids. Germline V CDR1 and CDR2: LNHDA, SQIVND (reference sequence). General study points: Donor demographics were predominantly white British with a female majority; clonal diversity may be underestimated. Rises in breadth and depth of Spike-specific TCRs came after two AZD1222 doses. CD4 TCRs covered the whole spike, strongest at regions 160-218 and 743-854.

Measured with immunoSEQ multiplex PCR; TCRdb has only the in-frame clones, and not every one. The sample includes approximately 160,000 clones, under 95% of them seen just once. In regard to this clone: Its antigen is still unknown.

The chain carries TRBV19 and TRBJ2-1, with D perhaps TRBD1 (5 bases). The sequenced sample was peripheral blood, obtained on day 0 of AZD1222 vaccination. This sequence originates from an adult in good health. The CDR3 nucleotides read TGTGCCAGTAGTATAGAGGTTACGGTAGGGGAAGGGTCCTACAATGAGCAGTTCTTC. It yields the protein CASSIEVTVGEGSYNEQFF.